This T cell receptor (beta chain) was recovered during a study of shared clonotypes between healthy human individuals. Between the trimmed V and J ends, which lost 0 bases and 2 bases, there was a span of 14 bases. The CDR3 is made up of 15 amino acids. The germline V gene encodes CDR1 SQVTM and CDR2 ANQGSEA. It was CD45RO-negative cells, positively selected for CCR7, that made up naive CD8 cells, with terminally differentiated effector memory CD45RA+ cells excluded. Assay: immunoSEQ multiplex PCR; the TCRdb copy retains only in-frame clones and omits some. The sample gives 800,000 to 950,000 clones, 90% to 98% of which show up once; about 0.25% is in the top ten.

The origin of this receptor is a man between 25 and 39 years old in good health. V gene TRBV29-1 combines with J gene TRBJ2-7, with TRBD2 as a possible D gene (6 bases). Sequencing was done on a sample of naive CD8+ T cells sorted from blood. In DNA form, the CDR3 reads TGCAGCGTTGAAGATTATCAGGAGGGTGCCTACGAGCAGTACTTC. Its translation: CSVEDYQEGAYEQYF.